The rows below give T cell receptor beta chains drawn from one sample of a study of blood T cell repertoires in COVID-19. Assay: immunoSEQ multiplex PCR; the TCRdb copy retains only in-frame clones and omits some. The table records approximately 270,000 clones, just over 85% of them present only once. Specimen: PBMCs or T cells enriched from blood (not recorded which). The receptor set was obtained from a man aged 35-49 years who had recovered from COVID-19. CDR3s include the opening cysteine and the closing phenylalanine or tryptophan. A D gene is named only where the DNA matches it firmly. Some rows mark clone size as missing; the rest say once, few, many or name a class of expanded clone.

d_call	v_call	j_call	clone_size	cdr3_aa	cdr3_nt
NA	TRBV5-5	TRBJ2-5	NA	CASSFTLSGSGGETQYF	TGTGCCAGCAGCTTCACCCTTAGCGGAAGTGGGGGAGAGACCCAGTACTTC
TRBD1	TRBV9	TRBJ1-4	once	CASSGGARGLDEKLFF	TGTGCCAGCAGCGGAGGGGCGAGGGGGCTGGATGAAAAACTGTTTTTT
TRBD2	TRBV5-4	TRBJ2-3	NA	CASSSPTSADTQYF	TGTGCCAGCAGCTCCCCGACTAGCGCAGATACGCAGTATTTT
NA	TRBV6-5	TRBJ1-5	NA	CASRSYGEGQPQHF	TGTGCCAGCAGATCATACGGGGAGGGGCAGCCCCAGCATTTT
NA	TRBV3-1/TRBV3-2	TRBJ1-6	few	CASSQDVSAGRSPLHF	TGTGCCAGCAGCCAAGATGTCAGCGCGGGCCGATCACCCCTCCACTTT
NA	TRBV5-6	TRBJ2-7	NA	CASSLERTSYEQYF	TGTGCCAGCAGCCTTGAGCGGACCTCCTACGAGCAGTACTTC
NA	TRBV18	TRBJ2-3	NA	CASSPAGPTDTQYF	TGTGCCAGCTCACCGGCGGGGCCCACAGATACGCAGTATTTT
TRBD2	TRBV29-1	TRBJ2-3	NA	CSVEGLAGGISTDTQYF	TGCAGCGTTGAAGGCCTAGCGGGAGGGATTAGCACAGATACGCAGTATTTT
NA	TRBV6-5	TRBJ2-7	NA	CATSKPGVPYEQYF	TGTGCCACCTCGAAACCGGGGGTACCCTACGAGCAGTACTTC
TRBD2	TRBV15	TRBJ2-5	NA	CATSSGLAGAKTQYF	TGTGCCACCAGCAGCGGACTAGCGGGAGCGAAGACCCAGTACTTC
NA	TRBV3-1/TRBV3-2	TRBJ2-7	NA	CASSPSLWGRQYF	TGTGCCAGCAGCCCGTCCCTCTGGGGCAGGCAGTACTTC
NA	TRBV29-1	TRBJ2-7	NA	CSVEHRESYGQYF	TGCAGCGTTGAACACAGGGAGTCCTACGGGCAGTACTTC
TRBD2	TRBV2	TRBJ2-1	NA	CASSADVGLAGYNEQFF	TGTGCCAGCAGTGCGGATGTGGGACTAGCTGGATACAATGAGCAGTTCTTC
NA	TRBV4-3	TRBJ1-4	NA	CASSQRLGRGGEEKLFF	TGCGCCAGCAGCCAACGATTAGGGCGCGGGGGTGAAGAAAAACTGTTTTTT
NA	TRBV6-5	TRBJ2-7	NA	CASSNPSSYEQYF	TGTGCCAGCAGCAACCCGAGCTCCTACGAGCAGTACTTC
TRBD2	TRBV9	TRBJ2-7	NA	CASSLGGSPYEQYF	TGTGCCAGCAGCCTGGGGGGGAGCCCCTACGAGCAGTACTTC
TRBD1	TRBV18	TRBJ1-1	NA	CASSPRTGNTEAFF	TGTGCCAGCTCACCTCGGACAGGGAACACTGAAGCTTTCTTT
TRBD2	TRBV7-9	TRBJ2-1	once	CASSPIISGGAGTYNEQFF	TGTGCCAGCAGCCCGATAATTAGCGGGGGGGCCGGAACCTACAATGAGCAGTTCTTC
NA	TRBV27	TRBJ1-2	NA	CASSPLLTGWGYGYTF	TGTGCCAGCAGTCCCCTACTTACAGGATGGGGCTATGGCTACACCTTC
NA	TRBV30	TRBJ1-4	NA	CAWSHRETNEKLFF	TGTGCCTGGAGTCATAGGGAGACTAATGAAAAACTGTTTTTT
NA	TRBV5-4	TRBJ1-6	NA	CASSLDREEGSPLHF	TGTGCCAGCAGCTTGGACAGGGAAGAGGGTTCACCCCTCCACTTT
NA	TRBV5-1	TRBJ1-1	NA	CASSLSSRQYEAFF	TGCGCCAGCAGCTTGAGTTCGCGACAGTATGAAGCTTTCTTT
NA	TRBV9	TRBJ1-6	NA	CASSPQIGGDWHSPLHF	TGTGCCAGCAGCCCCCAAATTGGGGGCGACTGGCATTCACCCCTCCACTTT
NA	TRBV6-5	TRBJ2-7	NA	CASSSRQVPGEQYF	TGTGCCAGCAGTTCACGACAGGTGCCAGGCGAGCAGTACTTC
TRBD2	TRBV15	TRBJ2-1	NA	CATSDPLGTSGRSAYNEQFF	TGTGCCACCAGCGACCCTCTCGGGACTAGCGGGAGGAGTGCCTACAATGAGCAGTTCTTC
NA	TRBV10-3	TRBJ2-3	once	CALGGADLGTQYF	TGTGCCCTAGGGGGAGCCGACCTAGGTACGCAGTATTTT
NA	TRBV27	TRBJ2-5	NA	CASSPGGSETQYF	TGTGCCAGCAGTCCAGGGGGGTCCGAGACCCAGTACTTC
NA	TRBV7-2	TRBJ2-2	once	CASSLGAGTNTGELFF	TGTGCCAGCAGCTTAGGCGCGGGGACGAACACCGGGGAGCTGTTTTTT
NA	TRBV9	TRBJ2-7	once	CASSVNRAGEQYF	TGTGCCAGCAGCGTAAACAGGGCTGGGGAGCAGTACTTC
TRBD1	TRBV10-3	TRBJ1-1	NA	CAITITGGGTEAFF	TGTGCCATCACCATTACAGGGGGGGGAACTGAAGCTTTCTTT
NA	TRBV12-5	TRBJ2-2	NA	CARRAGELFF	TGTGCCCGCCGGGCCGGGGAGCTGTTTTTT
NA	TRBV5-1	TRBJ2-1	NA	CASSLGGTDGYEQFF	TGCGCCAGCAGCTTGGGCGGGACCGATGGGTATGAGCAGTTCTTC
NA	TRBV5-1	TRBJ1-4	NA	CASRGSGLGEKLFF	TGCGCCAGCAGGGGGTCGGGGTTGGGTGAAAAACTGTTTTTT
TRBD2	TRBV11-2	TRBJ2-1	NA	CASSLDRAGGYNEQFF	TGTGCCAGCAGCTTAGATCGAGCGGGAGGGTACAATGAGCAGTTCTTC
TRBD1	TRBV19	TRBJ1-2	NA	CASSRGTSFYGYTF	TGTGCCAGTAGCAGGGGGACGTCTTTCTATGGCTACACCTTC
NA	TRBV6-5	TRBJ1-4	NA	CASSYTQWANEKLFF	TGTGCCAGCAGTTACACACAGTGGGCTAATGAAAAACTGTTTTTT
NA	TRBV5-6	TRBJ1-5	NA	CASSLGTPNQPQHF	TGTGCCAGCAGCTTGGGGACACCTAATCAGCCCCAGCATTTT
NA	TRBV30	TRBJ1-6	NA	CAWGTGPNSPLHF	TGTGCCTGGGGTACAGGGCCTAATTCACCCCTCCACTTT
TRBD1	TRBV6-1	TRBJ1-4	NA	CASSELPDRVEKLFF	TGTGCCAGCAGTGAACTACCGGACAGGGTTGAAAAACTGTTTTTT
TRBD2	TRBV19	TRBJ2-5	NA	CASSRGLAGVQETQYF	TGTGCCAGTAGCCGGGGTCTAGCGGGAGTACAAGAGACCCAGTACTTC
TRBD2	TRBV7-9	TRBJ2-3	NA	CASSLTSGRPTDTQYF	TGTGCCAGCAGCTTAACTAGCGGGCGACCCACAGATACGCAGTATTTT
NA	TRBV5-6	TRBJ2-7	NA	CASASTRAGRSYEQYF	TGTGCCAGCGCCTCCACTCGAGCGGGTCGCTCCTACGAGCAGTACTTC
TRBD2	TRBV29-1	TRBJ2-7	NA	CSVGVAGEWDEQYF	TGCAGCGTTGGTGTAGCGGGAGAGTGGGACGAGCAGTACTTC
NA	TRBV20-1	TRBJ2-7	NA	CSASTAYEQYF	TGCAGTGCTAGCACGGCCTACGAGCAGTACTTC
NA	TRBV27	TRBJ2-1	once	CASSHSPYDEQFF	TGTGCCAGCAGTCACTCCCCCTACGATGAGCAGTTCTTC
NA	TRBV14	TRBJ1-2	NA	CASSPGTTYGYTF	TGTGCCAGCAGCCCCGGGACAACCTATGGCTACACCTTC
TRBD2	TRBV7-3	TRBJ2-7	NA	CASSYGLAGEQYF	TGTGCCAGCAGCTACGGACTAGCCGGCGAGCAGTACTTC
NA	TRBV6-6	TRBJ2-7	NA	CASSSALQGSDEQYF	TGTGCCAGCAGTTCTGCCCTACAGGGATCGGACGAGCAGTACTTC
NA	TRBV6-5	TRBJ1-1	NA	CASSPGAGWNTEAFF	TGTGCCAGCAGTCCTGGGGCAGGGTGGAACACTGAAGCTTTCTTT
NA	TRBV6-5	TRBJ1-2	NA	CASSPTGWANYGYTF	TGTGCCAGCAGTCCTACAGGGTGGGCTAACTATGGCTACACCTTC
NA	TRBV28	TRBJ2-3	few	CASSFGAGGANTDTQYF	TGTGCCAGCAGTTTTGGGGCTGGGGGCGCTAATACAGATACGCAGTATTTT
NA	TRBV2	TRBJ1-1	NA	CATSTGTTEAFF	TGTGCCACCAGTACAGGGACCACTGAAGCTTTCTTT
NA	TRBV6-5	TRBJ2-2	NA	CASSFAGANTGELFF	TGTGCCAGCAGTTTCGCAGGGGCGAACACCGGGGAGCTGTTTTTT
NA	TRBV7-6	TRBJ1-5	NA	CASSLGGDRRNQPQHF	TGTGCCAGCAGCTTAGGAGGCGACCGACGTAATCAGCCCCAGCATTTT
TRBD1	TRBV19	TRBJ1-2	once	CASSSGQGGYGYTF	TGTGCCAGTAGTTCCGGACAGGGTGGGTATGGCTACACCTTC
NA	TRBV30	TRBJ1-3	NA	CAQGGSSGNTIYF	TGTGCCCAGGGAGGGAGCTCTGGAAACACCATATATTTT